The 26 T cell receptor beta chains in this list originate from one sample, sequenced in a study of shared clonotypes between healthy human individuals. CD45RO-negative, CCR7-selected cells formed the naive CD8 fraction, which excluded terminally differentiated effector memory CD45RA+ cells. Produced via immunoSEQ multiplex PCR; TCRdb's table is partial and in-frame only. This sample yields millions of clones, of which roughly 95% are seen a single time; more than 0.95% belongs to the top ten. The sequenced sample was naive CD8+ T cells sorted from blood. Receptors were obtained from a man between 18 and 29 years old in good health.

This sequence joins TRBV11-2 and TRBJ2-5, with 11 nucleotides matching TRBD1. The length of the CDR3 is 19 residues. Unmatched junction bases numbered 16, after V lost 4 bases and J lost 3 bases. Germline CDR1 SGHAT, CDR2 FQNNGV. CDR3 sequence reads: CASSSLSTGTGGIEETQYF. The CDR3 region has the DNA TGTGCCAGCAGCTCCCTCTCTACCGGGACAGGGGGTATTGAAGAGACCCAGTACTTC.

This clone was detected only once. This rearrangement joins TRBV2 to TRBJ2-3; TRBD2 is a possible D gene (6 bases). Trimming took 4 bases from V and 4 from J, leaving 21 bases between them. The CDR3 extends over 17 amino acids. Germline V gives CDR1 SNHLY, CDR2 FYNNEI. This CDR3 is CASSALVGAGSSDTQYF. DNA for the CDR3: TGTGCCAGCAGTGCGCTGGTGGGAGCGGGTTCGTCAGATACGCAGTATTTT.

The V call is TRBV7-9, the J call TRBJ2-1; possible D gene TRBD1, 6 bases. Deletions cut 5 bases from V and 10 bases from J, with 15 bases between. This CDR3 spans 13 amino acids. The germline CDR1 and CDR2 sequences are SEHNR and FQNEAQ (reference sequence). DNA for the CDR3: TGTGCCAGCAGCCCCACCCCCGGGACAGAGCAGTTCTTC. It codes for CASSPTPGTEQFF.

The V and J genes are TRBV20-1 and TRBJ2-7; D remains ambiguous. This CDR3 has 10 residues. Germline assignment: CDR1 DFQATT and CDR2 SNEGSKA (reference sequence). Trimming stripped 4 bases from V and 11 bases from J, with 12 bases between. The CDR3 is CSANLVRKYF. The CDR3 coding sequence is TGCAGTGCTAATTTGGTTAGGAAGTACTTC.

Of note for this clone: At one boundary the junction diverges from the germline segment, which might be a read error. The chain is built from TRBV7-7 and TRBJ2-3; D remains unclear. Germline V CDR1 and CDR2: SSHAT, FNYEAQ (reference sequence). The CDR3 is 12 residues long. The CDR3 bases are TGTGCTAGCAGCTTAGTTGTTAGCCCGACGTATTTT. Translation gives CASSLVVSPTYF. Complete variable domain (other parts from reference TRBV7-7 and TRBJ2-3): GAGVSQSPRYKVTKRGQDVTLRCDPISSHATLYWYQQALGQGPEFLTYFNYEAQPDKSGLPSDRFSAERPEGSISTLTIQRTEQRDSAMYRCASSLVVSPTYFGPGTRLTVL.

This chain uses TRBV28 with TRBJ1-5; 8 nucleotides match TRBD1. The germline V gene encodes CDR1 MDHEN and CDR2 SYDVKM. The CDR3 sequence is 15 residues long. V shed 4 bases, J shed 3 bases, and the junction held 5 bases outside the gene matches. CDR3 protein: CASSWTGRNNQPQHF. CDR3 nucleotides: TGTGCCAGCAGTTGGACAGGGAGGAACAATCAGCCCCAGCATTTT.

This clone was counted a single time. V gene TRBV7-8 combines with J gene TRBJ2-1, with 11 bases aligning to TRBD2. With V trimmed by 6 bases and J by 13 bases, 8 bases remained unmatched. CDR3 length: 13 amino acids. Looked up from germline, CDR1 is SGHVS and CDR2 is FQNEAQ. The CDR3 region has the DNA TGTGCCAGCAGGACTAGCGGGGACGCTCTCCAGTTCTTC. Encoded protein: CASRTSGDALQFF.

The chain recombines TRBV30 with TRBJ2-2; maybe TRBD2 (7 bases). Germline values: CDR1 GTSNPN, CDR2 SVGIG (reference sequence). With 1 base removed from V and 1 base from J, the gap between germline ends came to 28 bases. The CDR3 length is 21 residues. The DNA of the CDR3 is TGTGCCTGGAGTGGCACACTAATTACTGAAGGGGGGGAGCAGAACACCGGGGAGCTGTTTTTT. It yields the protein CAWSGTLITEGGEQNTGELFF.

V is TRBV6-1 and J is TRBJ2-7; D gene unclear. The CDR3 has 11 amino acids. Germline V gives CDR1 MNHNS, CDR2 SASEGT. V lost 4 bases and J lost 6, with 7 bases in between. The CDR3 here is CASSGPGEQYF. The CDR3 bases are TGTGCCAGCAGTGGCCCTGGCGAGCAGTACTTC.

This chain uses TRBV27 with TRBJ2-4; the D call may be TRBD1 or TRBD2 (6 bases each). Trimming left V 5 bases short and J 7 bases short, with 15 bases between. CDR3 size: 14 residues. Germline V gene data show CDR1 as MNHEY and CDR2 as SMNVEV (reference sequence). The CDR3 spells CASSPEGVWNIQYF. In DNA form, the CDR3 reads TGTGCCAGCAGTCCGGAGGGGGTTTGGAACATTCAGTACTTC.

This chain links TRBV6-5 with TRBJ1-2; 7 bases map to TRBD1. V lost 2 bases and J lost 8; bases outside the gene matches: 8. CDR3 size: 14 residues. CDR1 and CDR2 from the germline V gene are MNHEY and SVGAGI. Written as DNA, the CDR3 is TGTGCCAGCAGTTACAGGGAGGGGGCGGAAGGCTACACCTTC. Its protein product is CASSYREGAEGYTF.

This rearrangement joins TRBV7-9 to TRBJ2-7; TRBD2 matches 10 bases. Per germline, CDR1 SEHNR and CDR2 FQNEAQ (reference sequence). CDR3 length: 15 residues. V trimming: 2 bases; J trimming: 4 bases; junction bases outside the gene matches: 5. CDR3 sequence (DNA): TGTGCCAGCAGCTTACCCACTAGCGGGGAATACGAGCAGTACTTC. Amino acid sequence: CASSLPTSGEYEQYF. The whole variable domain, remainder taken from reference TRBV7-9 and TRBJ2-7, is DTGVSQNPRHKITKRGQNVTFRCDPISEHNRLYWYRQTLGQGPEFLTYFQNEAQLEKSRLLSDRFSAERPKGSFSTLEIQRTEQGDSAMYLCASSLPTSGEYEQYFGPGTRLTVT.

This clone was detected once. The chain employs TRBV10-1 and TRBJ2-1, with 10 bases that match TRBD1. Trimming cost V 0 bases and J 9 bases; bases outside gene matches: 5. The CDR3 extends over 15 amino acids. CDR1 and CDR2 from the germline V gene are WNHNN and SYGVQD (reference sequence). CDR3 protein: CASSESRQGAGEQFF. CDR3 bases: TGCGCCAGCAGTGAGTCGCGACAGGGGGCAGGTGAGCAGTTCTTC.

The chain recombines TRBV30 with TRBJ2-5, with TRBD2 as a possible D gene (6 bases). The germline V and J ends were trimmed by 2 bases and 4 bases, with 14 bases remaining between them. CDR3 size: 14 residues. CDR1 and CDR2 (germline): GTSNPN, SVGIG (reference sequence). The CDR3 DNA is TGTGCCTGGAGTTTGGGGCAGGGAGGAGAGACCCAGTACTTC. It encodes CAWSLGQGGETQYF. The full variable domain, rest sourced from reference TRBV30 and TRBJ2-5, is SQTIHQWPATLVQPVGSPLSLECTVEGTSNPNLYWYRQAAGRGLQLLFYSVGIGQISSEVPQNLSASRPQDRQFILSSKKLLLSDSGFYLCAWSLGQGGETQYFGPGTRLLVL.

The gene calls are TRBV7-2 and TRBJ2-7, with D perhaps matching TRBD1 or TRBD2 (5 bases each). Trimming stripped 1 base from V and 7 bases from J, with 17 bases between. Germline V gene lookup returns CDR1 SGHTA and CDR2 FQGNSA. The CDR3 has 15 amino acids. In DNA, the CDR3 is TGTGCCAGCAGCTTAGTAGGTGGACATTGGAGGGAGCAGTACTTC. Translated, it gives CASSLVGGHWREQYF. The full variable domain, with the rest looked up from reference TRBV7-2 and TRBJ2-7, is GAGVSQSPSNKVTEKGKDVELRCDPISGHTALYWYRQSLGQGLEFLIYFQGNSAPDKSGLPSDRFSAERTGGSVSTLTIQRTQQEDSAVYLCASSLVGGHWREQYFGPGTRLTVT.

CDR3 nucleotide sequence: TGTGCCAGCATGACAGGGGGCGACTATGGCTACACCTTC. It translates to CASMTGGDYGYTF. The chain uses TRBV2 and TRBJ1-2, with 10 bases that match TRBD1. After removal of 7 bases from V and 3 bases from J, the junction contained 2 bases not matched to a gene. The CDR3 runs 13 residues. Germline V lookup: CDR1 SNHLY, CDR2 FYNNEI.

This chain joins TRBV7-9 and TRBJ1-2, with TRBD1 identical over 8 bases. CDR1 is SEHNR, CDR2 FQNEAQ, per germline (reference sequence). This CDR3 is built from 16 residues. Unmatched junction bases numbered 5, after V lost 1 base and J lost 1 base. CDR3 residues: CASSLVPGQVNYGYTF. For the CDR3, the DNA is TGTGCCAGCAGCTTAGTTCCGGGACAGGTTAACTATGGCTACACCTTC.

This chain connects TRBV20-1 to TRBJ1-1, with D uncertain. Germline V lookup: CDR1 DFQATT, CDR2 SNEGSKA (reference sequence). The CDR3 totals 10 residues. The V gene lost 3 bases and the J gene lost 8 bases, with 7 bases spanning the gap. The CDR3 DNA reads TGCAGTGCTAGTGAGTTAGAAGCTTTCTTT. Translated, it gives CSASELEAFF.

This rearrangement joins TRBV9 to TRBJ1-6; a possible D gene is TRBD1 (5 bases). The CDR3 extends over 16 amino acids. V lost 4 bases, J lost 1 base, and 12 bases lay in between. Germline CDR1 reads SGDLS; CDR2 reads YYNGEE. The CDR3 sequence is CASSPTGGSYNSPLHF. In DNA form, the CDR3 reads TGTGCCAGCAGCCCAACGGGGGGATCCTATAATTCACCCCTCCACTTT. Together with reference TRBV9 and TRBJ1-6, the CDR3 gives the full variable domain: DSGVTQTPKHLITATGQRVTLRCSPRSGDLSVYWYQQSLDQGLQFLIQYYNGEERAKGNILERFSAQQFPDLHSELNLSSLELGDSALYFCASSPTGGSYNSPLHFGNGTRLTVT.

As DNA, the CDR3 is TGTGCCAGCAGTTTTTCCAGGGACCACTATGGCTACACCTTC. It specifies CASSFSRDHYGYTF. The genes are TRBV27 and TRBJ1-2; maybe TRBD1 (5 bases). The germline CDR1 and CDR2 sequences are MNHEY and SMNVEV (reference sequence). V was cut by 3 bases and J by 3 bases, with 11 bases left in between. The CDR3 contains 14 residues.

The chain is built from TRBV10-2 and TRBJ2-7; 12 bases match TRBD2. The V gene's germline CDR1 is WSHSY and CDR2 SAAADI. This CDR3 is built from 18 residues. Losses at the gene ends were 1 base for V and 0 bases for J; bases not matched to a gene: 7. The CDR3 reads CASSEYGTSGFFSYEQYF. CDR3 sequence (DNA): TGCGCCAGCAGTGAGTATGGGACTAGCGGGTTTTTCTCCTACGAGCAGTACTTC.

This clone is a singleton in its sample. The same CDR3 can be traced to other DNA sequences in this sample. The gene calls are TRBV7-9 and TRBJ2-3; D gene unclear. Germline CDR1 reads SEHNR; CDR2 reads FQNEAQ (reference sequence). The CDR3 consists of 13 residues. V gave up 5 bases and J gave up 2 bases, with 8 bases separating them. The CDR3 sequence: CASSPPPTDTQYF. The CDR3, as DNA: TGTGCCAGCAGCCCTCCCCCCACAGATACGCAGTATTTT.

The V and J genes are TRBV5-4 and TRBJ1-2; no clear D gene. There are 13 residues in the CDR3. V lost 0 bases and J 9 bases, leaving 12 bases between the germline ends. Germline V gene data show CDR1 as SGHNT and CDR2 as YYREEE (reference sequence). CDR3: CASSLAEVISYTF. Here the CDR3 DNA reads TGTGCCAGCAGCTTGGCAGAGGTCATCAGCTACACCTTC.

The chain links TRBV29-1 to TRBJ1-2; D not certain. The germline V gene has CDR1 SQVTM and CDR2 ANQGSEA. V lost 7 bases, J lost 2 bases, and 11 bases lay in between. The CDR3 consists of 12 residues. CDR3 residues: CSAVQENYGYTF. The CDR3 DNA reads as TGCAGCGCCGTACAAGAGAACTATGGCTACACCTTC.

The CDR3 reads CASSERGQPNEKLFF. CDR3 nucleotides: TGTGCCAGCAGTGAACGGGGACAACCTAATGAAAAACTGTTTTTT. The chain uses TRBV6-1 and TRBJ1-4; weak D call: TRBD1 (6 bases). The length of the CDR3 is 15 residues. The V and J ends lost 2 bases and 3 bases respectively, with 10 bases between them. CDR1 is MNHNS and CDR2 is SASEGT in the germline V gene.

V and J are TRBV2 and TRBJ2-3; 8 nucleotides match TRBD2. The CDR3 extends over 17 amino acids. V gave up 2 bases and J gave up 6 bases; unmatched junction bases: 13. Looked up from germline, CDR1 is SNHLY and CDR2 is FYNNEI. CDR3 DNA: TGTGCCAGCAGTGAAACCTCGAGCGGGAGTCGAGGGGATACGCAGTATTTT. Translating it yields CASSETSSGSRGDTQYF.